Following are 24 T cell receptor beta chains from one sample sequenced in a study of T cells in localized non-small cell lung cancer. Using immunoSEQ multiplex PCR, the repertoire was profiled, and TCRdb retains in-frame clones only, with some absent. This table has approximately 31,000 clones, approximately 90% appearing once. Sequences were derived from peripheral blood, sampled before any cancer treatment. The receptors stem from a male donor aged 60 or over with stage III lung adenocarcinoma.

The chain uses TRBV15 and TRBJ1-5; D not certain. Germline V lookup: CDR1 LNHNV, CDR2 YYDKDF (reference sequence). Trimming took 0 bases from V and 9 from J, leaving 15 bases between them. There are 15 residues in the CDR3. The CDR3 sequence: CATSRDRQAGRPQHF. CDR3 nucleotide sequence: TGTGCCACCAGCAGAGATCGGCAGGCCGGTCGGCCCCAGCATTTT. The complete variable domain, with remaining parts taken from reference TRBV15 and TRBJ1-5, reads DAMVIQNPRYQVTQFGKPVTLSCSQTLNHNVMYWYQQKSSQAPKLLFHYYDKDFNNEADTPDNFQSRRPNTSFCFLDIRSPGLGDTAMYLCATSRDRQAGRPQHFGDGTRLSIL.

The chain carries TRBV10-2 and TRBJ2-5; D is possibly TRBD2 (6 bases). V was trimmed by 4 bases and J by 5 bases, leaving 11 bases between them. The CDR3 runs to 13 residues. Per germline, CDR1 WSHSY and CDR2 SAAADI. The CDR3: CASSGGDRETQYF. CDR3 DNA sequence: TGCGCCAGCAGTGGCGGGGACCGGGAGACCCAGTACTTC.

The gene calls are TRBV2 and TRBJ1-2, with a tentative D call TRBD1 (6 bases). Between the trimmed V and J ends, which lost 4 bases and 6 bases, there was a span of 18 bases. The CDR3 covers 15 residues. Germline lookup yields CDR1 SNHLY and CDR2 FYNNEI. The DNA of the CDR3 is TGTGCCAGCAGTGGTAAACAGGGAAACCCGAATGGCTACACCTTC. Protein: CASSGKQGNPNGYTF.

This clone was detected only a few times. As DNA, the CDR3 is TGCGCCAGCAGCTTGGACAGGGGATACACAGATACGCAGTATTTT. Translating gives CASSLDRGYTDTQYF. This sequence joins TRBV5-1 and TRBJ2-3; 7 bases map to TRBD1. Per germline, CDR1 SGHRS and CDR2 YFSETQ. There are 15 residues in the CDR3. V shed 0 bases and J 2 bases; nucleotides not matched to a gene: 3.

The J gene is TRBJ2-1, the V gene TRBV29-1, with 11 bases identical to TRBD2. Unmatched junction bases numbered 4, after V lost 2 bases and J lost 1 base. CDR1 and CDR2 (germline): SQVTM, ANQGSEA. The CDR3 sequence is 16 residues long. Here the CDR3 reads CSVETSGSGSYNEQFF. CDR3 nucleotide sequence: TGCAGCGTTGAAACTAGCGGGAGCGGTTCCTACAATGAGCAGTTCTTC.

This chain uses TRBV4-1 with TRBJ2-7; D gene ambiguous. This CDR3 is 13 amino acids long. V was cut by 0 bases and J by 6 bases, with 9 bases left in between. Germline CDR1 is MGHRA and CDR2 is YSYEKL. CDR3 nucleotides: TGCGCCAGCAGCCAAGACGGCGGCGTCGAGCAGTACTTC. Amino acids: CASSQDGGVEQYF.

This chain links TRBV2 with TRBJ1-2, with 8 bases aligning to TRBD1. The germline gives CDR1 SNHLY, CDR2 FYNNEI. V shed 6 bases, J shed 4 bases, and the junction held 10 bases outside the gene matches. The length of the CDR3 is 15 residues. The CDR3 reads CASRALTGAPYGYTF. Here the CDR3 DNA reads TGTGCCAGCAGGGCCTTGACAGGGGCCCCCTATGGCTACACCTTC.

This rearrangement joins TRBV5-4 to TRBJ2-5, with TRBD2 matching over 8 bases. CDR1 is SGHNT, CDR2 YYREEE, per germline (reference sequence). The CDR3 contains 15 residues. The J segment lost 1 base and the V segment lost 2 bases, leaving 4 bases of the junction unmatched. The CDR3 nucleotides read TGTGCCAGCAGCTTATTTACTAGCGGCCAAGAGACCCAGTACTTC. Amino acids: CASSLFTSGQETQYF.

The chain is built from TRBV28 and TRBJ1-2; D is perhaps TRBD1 (6 bases). This CDR3 is 13 amino acids long. Trimming removed 3 bases at V and 1 base at J, with 6 bases between. In germline, CDR1 is MDHEN, CDR2 SYDVKM. The CDR3 DNA is TGTGCCAGCAGTTTGGACAGTAACTATGGCTACACCTTC. The encoded protein is CASSLDSNYGYTF.

The V call is TRBV5-8, the J call TRBJ2-2; D is possibly TRBD2 (6 bases). The germline gives CDR1 SGHTS, CDR2 YDEGEE. This CDR3 has 17 amino acids. V dropped 0 bases and J dropped 4 bases, with 16 bases sitting between them. The DNA of the CDR3 is TGTGCCAGCAGCTTGGGGCTCGCGGGGAGCGGCACCGGGGAGCTGTTTTTT. This translates into CASSLGLAGSGTGELFF.

V is TRBV11-2 and J is TRBJ2-1; possibly TRBD2 for D (6 bases). Trimming took off 0 bases at V and 8 bases at J, with 17 bases between the two ends. Germline lookup yields CDR1 SGHAT and CDR2 FQNNGV. The CDR3 spans 16 residues. In nucleotides, the CDR3 is TGTGCCAGCAGCTTAGATTTTGCGGCGGGAAGGCATGAGCAGTTCTTC. It codes for CASSLDFAAGRHEQFF.

The chain links TRBV5-1 to TRBJ2-1; D tentatively fits TRBD1 or TRBD2 (5 bases each). Trimming removed 4 bases at V and 0 bases at J, with 8 bases between. CDR1 and CDR2 (germline): SGHRS, YFSETQ. The CDR3 is 14 residues long. CDR3 amino acids: CASSPGSSYNEQFF. The CDR3 bases are TGCGCCAGCAGCCCAGGGAGCTCCTACAATGAGCAGTTCTTC. Supplemented by reference TRBV5-1 and TRBJ2-1, the full variable domain reads KAGVTQTPRYLIKTRGQQVTLSCSPISGHRSVSWYQQTPGQGLQFLFEYFSETQRNKGNFPGRFSGRQFSNSRSEMNVSTLELGDSALYLCASSPGSSYNEQFFGPGTRLTVL.

The chain carries TRBV4-1 and TRBJ1-4; tentatively, D is TRBD1 (5 bases). Germline CDR1 MGHRA, CDR2 YSYEKL. CDR3 length: 16 amino acids. V was cut by 4 bases and J by 5 bases, with 17 bases left in between. The CDR3 sequence: CASSRGTTGRNEKLFF. In nucleotides, the CDR3 is TGCGCCAGCAGCCGGGGGACGACGGGGAGGAATGAAAAACTGTTTTTT.

The chain recombines TRBV29-1 with TRBJ1-5; 10 nucleotides match TRBD1. Per germline, CDR1 SQVTM and CDR2 ANQGSEA. The CDR3 contains 12 residues. The junction had 2 bases not matched to a gene; V was cut back by 7 bases and J by 5 bases. Written as DNA, the CDR3 is TGCAGCGCCGGGACAGGGGATCAGCCCCAGCATTTT. Its translation is CSAGTGDQPQHF.

The chain uses TRBV13 and TRBJ2-3, with D perhaps matching TRBD1 or TRBD2 (6 bases each). Between the trimmed V and J ends, which lost 5 bases and 3 bases, there was a span of 21 bases. The germline V gene encodes CDR1 PRHDT and CDR2 FYEKMQ (reference sequence). The length of the CDR3 is 17 residues. The DNA of the CDR3 is TGTGCCAGCAGCCCCCGGTTCTCGGGGGCCGGTACAGATACGCAGTATTTT. The encoded protein is CASSPRFSGAGTDTQYF.

This clone turned up a few times. The chain recombines TRBV27 with TRBJ2-1; maybe TRBD2 (5 bases). The V gene's germline CDR1 is MNHEY and CDR2 SMNVEV (reference sequence). The CDR3 covers 9 residues. V shed 8 bases and J shed 9 bases, with 5 bases lying between them. The CDR3 sequence: CASGGEQFF. The CDR3, as DNA: TGTGCCAGCGGAGGTGAGCAGTTCTTC.

A single count supports this clone. V gene TRBV10-3 combines with J gene TRBJ2-5, with TRBD1 matching 8 bases. The J call is uncertain, as TRBJ2-7 better fits the DNA end. CDR3 size: 12 residues. The germline CDR1 and CDR2 sequences are ENHRY and SYGVKD. DNA of the CDR3: TGTGCCATCGCAGGGGGCGGCGGCGAGCAGTACTTC. It specifies CAIAGGGGEQYF.

The V and J genes are TRBV12-1 and TRBJ2-5. TRBV12-1 counts as a pseudogene. The CDR3 runs to 13 residues. This CDR3 is CPRRRGYQETQYF. The CDR3, as DNA: TGTCCCCGCCGGAGGGGGTACCAAGAGACCCAGTACTTC.

This clone was detected only once. V usage is TRBV6-5 and J usage is TRBJ1-1; TRBD1 matches at 9 bases. Trimming removed 6 bases from V and 5 bases from J; junction bases left unmatched: 7. Germline CDR1 is MNHEY and CDR2 is SVGAGI. There are 14 residues in the CDR3. For the CDR3, the DNA is TGTGCCAGCAGCCCCGGGACAGGGCGGACTGAAGCTTTCTTT. Translating it yields CASSPGTGRTEAFF.

This chain joins TRBV5-1 and TRBJ2-1; 8 positions agree with TRBD2. V trimming: 4 bases; J trimming: 6 bases; junction bases outside the gene matches: 3. Germline CDR1 is SGHRS and CDR2 is YFSETQ. CDR3 length equals 13 residues. The CDR3 nucleotides are TGCGCCAGCAGCGTCGGGACTAGCAATGAGCAGTTCTTC. Translating it yields CASSVGTSNEQFF. The full variable domain, completed using reference TRBV5-1 and TRBJ2-1, is KAGVTQTPRYLIKTRGQQVTLSCSPISGHRSVSWYQQTPGQGLQFLFEYFSETQRNKGNFPGRFSGRQFSNSRSEMNVSTLELGDSALYLCASSVGTSNEQFFGPGTRLTVL.

The chain recombines TRBV5-8 with TRBJ2-3; 7 nucleotides agree with TRBD1. The CDR3 length is 15 residues. The J segment lost 0 bases and the V segment lost 4 bases, leaving 5 bases of the junction unmatched. Germline V gene lookup returns CDR1 SGHTS and CDR2 YDEGEE. The CDR3: CASSRDRASTDTQYF. CDR3 coding DNA: TGTGCCAGCAGCCGCGACAGGGCTAGCACAGATACGCAGTATTTT.

The chain combines TRBV20-1 with TRBJ1-1; D gene uncertain. CDR1 is DFQATT, CDR2 SNEGSKA, per germline (reference sequence). V lost 7 bases and J lost 11, with 17 bases in between. The CDR3 sequence is 11 residues long. CDR3 sequence reads: CSVGPTDRAFF. CDR3 nucleotides: TGCAGTGTCGGACCGACCGATCGGGCTTTCTTT.

The chain links TRBV10-1 to TRBJ2-3; 11 nucleotides align to TRBD1. Germline V lookup: CDR1 WNHNN, CDR2 SYGVQD (reference sequence). The junction had 5 bases not matched to a gene; V was cut back by 3 bases and J by 6 bases. The CDR3 runs to 15 residues. CDR3 sequence: CASSERGQGVDTQYF. For the CDR3, the DNA is TGCGCCAGCAGTGAAAGGGGACAGGGGGTGGATACGCAGTATTTT.

V usage is TRBV2 and J usage is TRBJ1-1; a weak D match, TRBD1 (6 bases). The germline V gene encodes CDR1 SNHLY and CDR2 FYNNEI. This CDR3 spans 15 amino acids. Trimming left V 8 bases short and J 1 base short, with 17 bases between. The CDR3 bases are TGTGCCAGCGCCTCAGGGGTCTTGGGGAACACTGAAGCTTTCTTT. Its translation: CASASGVLGNTEAFF.